A selection of T cell receptor beta chains follows, all from one sample in a study of T cell responses to AZD1222 COVID-19 vaccine. The protocol was immunoSEQ multiplex PCR, while the TCRdb copy is restricted to in-frame clones and leaves out a portion. The sample consists of 160,000 or so clones, 91% of them appearing once. The specimen comprised peripheral blood, sampled on day 0 of AZD1222 vaccination. The receptors stem from an adult in good health. The conserved cysteine and the conserved F or W are not part of the CDR3 here. Fields, in order: clone size, D gene, V gene, CDR3 length, CDR3 protein. A D gene is named only where the DNA matches it firmly. Expanded clones are given a class, and other clones once, few, many or no size at all.

>.|.|TRBV2|12
ASSNRGQSYEQY
>.|.|TRBV19|14
ASSITARPQNSPLH
>.|.|TRBV7-2|11
ASSLISSYEQY
>.|TRBD2|TRBV18|14
ASSPSGGRATYEQY
>.|.|TRBV16|13
ASSPQGDTNQPQH
>.|.|TRBV7-9|13
ASSLVRGKNTEAF
>.|.|TRBV5-6|12
ASSPERANTEAF
>once|.|TRBV5-6|13
ASSRPGWMNTEAF
>few|.|TRBV6-2/TRBV6-3|12
ASSYSPREDEAF
>once|.|TRBV6-1|13
ASSEAGGLYQPQH
>.|TRBD1|TRBV2|13
ASKNRDSSLEKLF
>few|.|TRBV6-4|12
ASSARSGLGEQY
>.|.|TRBV11-2|15
ASLGGRGVSGANVLT
>.|.|TRBV7-2|13
ASSLGYSSSYEQY
>few|.|TRBV30|12
AWDTGTGREKLF
>.|TRBD2|TRBV27|16
ASFRTSGIISSYNEQF
>.|.|TRBV5-1|14
ASSLVGVVGTGELF
>.|.|TRBV27|11
ASSFWSSYEQY
>.|.|TRBV6-5|12
ASSYSTPRGEAF
>.|TRBD1|TRBV3-1/TRBV3-2|17
ASSQADRRVSSYNSPLH
>.|TRBD1|TRBV19|12
ASRRRGQGAGYT
>.|.|TRBV5-5|12
ASSFRTSDYGYT
>.|.|TRBV27|12
ASSFRGGRGEQY
>few|.|TRBV5-1|12
ASSLSSSGNTIY
>.|TRBD1|TRBV7-2|13
ASSLGQYSNQPQH
>.|.|TRBV19|12
ASSPSPLNTEAF
>once|.|TRBV6-5|12
ASTTVGKVYEQY
>.|TRBD2|TRBV5-1|11
ASSGRPGLEEY
>.|.|TRBV5-1|12
ASSFQALSYEQY
>.|.|TRBV2|15
ASSDVRREYSGNTIY
>.|.|TRBV30|12
AWTSGREGNTIY
>.|TRBD2|TRBV4-3|14
ASSLSSGGPTDTQY
>.|.|TRBV11-3|11
ASSLMPNSPLH
>.|TRBD2|TRBV7-7|14
ASTLEGLAFADTQY
>few|.|TRBV30|11
AWKVRMSTEAF
>.|.|TRBV4-1|12
ASSQVPRSTEAF
>.|.|TRBV28|11
ASSDSTGTEAF
>.|.|TRBV7-2|13
ASSLNLRGSDEQY
>.|TRBD2|TRBV3-1/TRBV3-2|13
ASSFPGGGAGELF
>.|.|TRBV27|9
ASRGQETQY
>once|.|TRBV19|14
ASSIVGSAINSPLH
>.|.|TRBV6-5|11
ASSYLVTGELF
>once|.|TRBV10-3|12
AISEQGEDSPLH
>.|TRBD2|TRBV6-2/TRBV6-3|13
ATSPLAGVRNEQF
>.|.|TRBV6-5|13
ASSYSGVLNTEAF
>.|.|TRBV2|10
ASSVGSYEQY
>.|TRBD1|TRBV5-8|12
ASSLGQGVYGYT
>few|TRBD1|TRBV6-2/TRBV6-3|12
ASSSNRGADTQY
>.|.|TRBV12-3/TRBV12-4|10
ASRRDSYGYT